A selection of T cell receptor beta chains follows, all from one sample in a study of chemoradiotherapy in HPV16-positive cancers. Some clones are missing from TCRdb's copy, which holds only in-frame ones; the method was immunoSEQ multiplex PCR. The table has 2,500 to 3,500 clones, 87% seen once; the top ten hold about 3%. The sequencing used tumor tissue, collected from a patient who underwent chemoradiotherapy. These receptors were collected from a human donor with HPV-associated anogenital cancer. The conserved cysteine and the conserved F or W are not part of the CDR3 here.

V	J	CDR3
TRBV11-3	TRBJ2-5	ASSSGRETQY
TRBV25-1	TRBJ1-2	ASSGPTVFYGYT
TRBV18	TRBJ1-6	ASSPGQNNSPLH
TRBV4-2	TRBJ1-1	ASTPRGIQGGGNTEAF
TRBV27	TRBJ1-1	ASSLYGLGPEAF
TRBV7-2	TRBJ2-7	ASSPMLGSSYEQY
TRBV30	TRBJ2-5	AWARRGRETQY
TRBV19	TRBJ1-2	ATTDRGRETGGYGYT
TRBV11-2	TRBJ1-1	ASSQNTEAF
TRBV4-1	TRBJ2-1	ASSQVGTGDYNEQF
TRBV29-1	TRBJ1-1	SAKRGFDTEAF
TRBV9	TRBJ2-7	ASSEGLAGYEQY
TRBV7-9	TRBJ2-4	ASSLAPWGAGGTKNIQY
TRBV6-5	TRBJ2-3	ASSSGLAYTDTQY
TRBV19	TRBJ1-5	ASSIGEGQPQH
TRBV5-5	TRBJ1-2	ASSLRVRDGYT
TRBV7-9	TRBJ1-1	ASSPLSTAMNTEAF
TRBV7-7	TRBJ2-2	ASSPTQVNTGELF
TRBV10-2	TRBJ2-2	ASSERSARSNTGELF
TRBV2	TRBJ2-3	ASSDRGLDTQY
TRBV5-1	TRBJ2-2	ASSSLPAATGELF
TRBV29-1	TRBJ2-1	SVDALRNEQF
TRBV6-1	TRBJ2-7	ASSERGGYEQY
TRBV11-1	TRBJ1-1	ASSLGRWTLHTEAF
TRBV6-4	TRBJ2-1	ASSVDRDHYNEQF
TRBV28	TRBJ2-2	ATQKQGWSGELF
TRBV6-5	TRBJ2-2	ASGREGETTGELF
TRBV7-9	TRBJ2-7	ASSSPTGTYEQY
TRBV6-4	TRBJ2-6	ANSDSHSGANVLT